This T cell receptor beta chain was captured by sequencing in a study of blood T cells in healthy people across ages. Study outcomes and limitations: Bulk PBMC profiling left naive and antigen-experienced comparisons inconclusive.

Primed by a sample-barcoded 5' primer and a J-beta primer mix, a second PCR proceeded for about 6 to 12 cycles. Every cDNA molecule carried a tag from a template-switch adaptor bearing 12 random nucleotides. TCRdb analysed the 5' RACE reads with MiXCR anew, one entry per CDR3 protein. The sample comprises just under 550,000 distinct CDR3 sequences, 24% of which are singletons, and 8.7% rests with the top ten. This clonotype was counted a few times. What it binds is not known. The germline V gene encodes CDR1 MDHEN and CDR2 SYDVKM. Trimming shortened V by 6 bases and J by 4 bases, and 15 bases separated the two germline ends. The CDR3 covers 15 residues. This sample was shared with a second study, whose subject was T cells of mothers and their children. Per that paper: Sequencing returned over 9 million TCR beta CDR3 reads per mother and around 3 million per child.

J is TRBJ2-2 and V is TRBV28; D possibly corresponds to TRBD2 (7 bases). Material for sequencing was blood. The TCR was taken from a boy aged 10-17 years in good health. The CDR3 loop reads CASSRGGGSTGELFF. Written as DNA, the CDR3 is TGTGCCAGCAGCCGAGGGGGAGGGAGCACCGGGGAGCTGTTTTTT.